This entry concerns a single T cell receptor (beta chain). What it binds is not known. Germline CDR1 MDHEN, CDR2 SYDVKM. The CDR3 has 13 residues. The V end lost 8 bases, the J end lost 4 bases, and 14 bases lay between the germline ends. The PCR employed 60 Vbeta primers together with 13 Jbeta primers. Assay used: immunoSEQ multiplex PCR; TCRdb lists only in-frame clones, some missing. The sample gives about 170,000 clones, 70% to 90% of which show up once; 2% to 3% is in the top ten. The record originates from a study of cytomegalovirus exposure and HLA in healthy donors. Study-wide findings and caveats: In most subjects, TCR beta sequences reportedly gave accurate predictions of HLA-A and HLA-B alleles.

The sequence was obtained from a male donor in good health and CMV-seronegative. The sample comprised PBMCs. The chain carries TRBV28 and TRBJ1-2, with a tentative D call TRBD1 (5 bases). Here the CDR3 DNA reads TGTGCCAGCCGACAGTCGTCGAGCTATGGCTACACCTTC. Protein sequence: CASRQSSSYGYTF.